The 6 T cell receptor beta chains presented below share a single source sample, sequenced in a study of Graves' ophthalmopathy and Graves' hyperthyroidism. Amplified material comprised TCR beta CDR3 regions derived from RNA transcripts. First-round RT-PCR with HTBI primers preceded a second-round multiplex PCR. TCRdb recomputed calls from the multiplex PCR reads with MiXCR, one row per CDR3 protein. The table has roughly 160,000 distinct CDR3 sequences, under 40% seen once. The source material was peripheral blood. Every receptor here comes from a woman in her forties with Graves' ophthalmopathy.

There are many counts of this clonotype. The rearrangement links TRBV7-8 to TRBJ1-1; D is perhaps TRBD1 (6 bases). V was trimmed by 1 base and J by 6 bases, leaving 18 bases between them. CDR1 and CDR2 from the germline V gene are SGHVS and FQNEAQ. CDR3 length equals 16 residues. Here the CDR3 reads CASSLVRGVSSPEAFF. The CDR3 nucleotides read TGTGCCAGCAGCTTAGTGAGGGGGGTTTCTTCTCCTGAAGCTTTCTTT.

This clonotype was seen many times. The chain is built from TRBV11-3 and TRBJ1-1; 11 nucleotides agree with TRBD1. This CDR3 contains 11 residues. From germline, CDR1 is SGHNT and CDR2 YENEEA. V shed 5 bases and J 13 bases; nucleotides not matched to a gene: 3. The CDR3 loop is CASSRTGGNFF. CDR3 DNA: TGTGCCAGCAGCCGGACAGGGGGCAATTTCTTT.

The J gene is TRBJ1-3, the V gene TRBV6-5; a possible D gene is TRBD1 (5 bases). V dropped 0 bases and J dropped 7 bases, with 10 bases sitting between them. Germline V gene sequence: CDR1 MNHEY, CDR2 SVGAGI. The CDR3 loop spans 14 amino acids. In nucleotides, the CDR3 is TGTGCCAGCAGTTACTCCGGGGCAACGAACACCATATATTTT. The encoded protein is CASSYSGATNTIYF.

J is TRBJ1-2 and V is TRBV12-3 or TRBV12-4; possible D gene TRBD1, 6 bases. The CDR3 totals 13 residues. Trimming pared 6 bases from V and 3 bases from J, leaving 11 bases between. The chain's CDR3 is CASSQGQYYGYTF. The CDR3 DNA reads as TGTGCCAGCAGCCAAGGACAGTACTATGGCTACACCTTC.

This clonotype appeared many times. This chain links TRBV20-1 with TRBJ1-2, with TRBD1 matching over 12 bases. CDR3 size: 14 residues. J lost 4 bases, V lost 3 bases, and 3 bases had no gene match. CDR1 is DFQATT, CDR2 SNEGSKA, per germline (reference sequence). This chain's CDR3 is CSARGQGAAYGYTF. In DNA form, the CDR3 reads TGCAGTGCTAGGGGACAGGGGGCTGCCTATGGCTACACCTTC.

This clonotype was counted at least ten times. J is TRBJ2-3 and V is TRBV6-1; possibly TRBD2 for D (6 bases). The V end was cut by 5 bases, the J end by 5 bases, with 14 bases between. CDR3 length: 14 amino acids. Germline V gene sequence: CDR1 MNHNS, CDR2 SASEGT. The CDR3: CASSNTRGGDTQYF. The CDR3 DNA follows: TGTGCCAGCAGTAATACGAGGGGAGGAGATACGCAGTATTTT.